The entry below gives a single T cell receptor beta chain sequence along with its context. Its antigen remains unidentified. The method was immunoSEQ multiplex PCR; TCRdb's version includes in-frame clones alone and lacks a portion of them. The sample has about 41,000 clones, approximately 90% seen once. Trimming stripped 1 base from V and 3 bases from J, with 23 bases between. Germline CDR1 is GTSNPN and CDR2 is SVGIG (reference sequence). CDR3 length equals 18 residues. The data originate from a study of brain T cells in children with intractable seizures. Study observations and caveats: Pre-surgery blood may have been undersampled, hiding some clones.

This sequence was found in a girl aged 2 to 10 with tuberous sclerosis and intractable seizures. The material sequenced was peripheral blood, taken at surgery. The V and J genes are TRBV30 and TRBJ2-3; D is possibly TRBD1 (6 bases). The CDR3 DNA sequence: TGTGCCTGGAGTGGAAACAGGGCGCCAGGGACAAAAACAGATACGCAGTATTTT. Translated, it gives CAWSGNRAPGTKTDTQYF.